Listed here are 32 T cell receptor beta chains from one sample, sequenced in a study of tumor-infiltrating lymphocytes in primary liver carcinoma. Starting material for RNA and DNA co-extraction consisted of roughly 17-31 mg of unsorted bulk tissue. From roughly 0.45 ug total RNA, TCR beta cDNA was generated with a primer in the constant region. TCR beta libraries came from three nested multiplex PCR rounds using slightly modified ARM-PCR. The two initial PCR rounds, ten to eleven cycles each, used TRBV1-TRBV30 forward and C-beta reverse primers. TCRdb independently ran MiXCR on the multiplex PCR reads; one entry per CDR3 protein. The top ten hold roughly two fifths of the sample, which has some 46,000 distinct CDR3 sequences, roughly 77% seen once. The sample comprised tumor-adjacent normal liver tissue. The receptors originated from a woman aged 25 to 45 with primary liver carcinoma and hepatitis B virus infection.

The V gene is TRBV18, the J gene TRBJ2-7, with 11 nucleotides matching TRBD2. Germline CDR1 and CDR2: KGHSH and LQKENI. This CDR3 is 14 amino acids long. V lost 6 bases, J lost 4 bases, and 5 bases stayed unmatched. The CDR3, as DNA: TGTGCCAGCTCGGATGTAGCGGGAGGGTACGAGCAGTACTTC. Translation: CASSDVAGGYEQYF. Complete variable domain (other parts from reference TRBV18 and TRBJ2-7): NAGVMQNPRHLVRRRGQEARLRCSPMKGHSHVYWYRQLPEEGLKFMVYLQKENIIDESGMPKERFSAEFPKEGPSILRIQQVVRGDSAAYFCASSDVAGGYEQYFGPGTRLTVT.

Turning to this clonotype: An end of the junction differs from the germline gene, which may be a read error. V and J are TRBV11-2 and TRBJ2-3, with D possibly TRBD2 on 5 matching bases. This CDR3 spans 16 amino acids. The germline CDR1 and CDR2 sequences are SGHAT and FQNNGV. The CDR3 sequence: CASSLGLLARTETQYF. DNA for the CDR3: TGTGCTAGCAGCTTAGGTCTCCTAGCCCGTACAGAAACGCAGTATTTT.

Remarks on this clonotype: The conserved phenylalanine or tryptophan is not found at the CDR3 terminus, so this likely reflects a read error. J is TRBJ2-1 and V is TRBV20-1, with 15 bases identical to TRBD2. The CDR3 runs 15 residues. The germline V gene encodes CDR1 DFQATT and CDR2 SNEGSKA (reference sequence). V lost 3 bases and J lost 11; bases outside the gene matches: 8. DNA for the CDR3: TGCAGTGCTAGCGGATACGGACTAGCGGGAGGGAAGCAGTTCCTC. As protein: CSASGYGLAGGKQFL.

The table lists this clonotype with a few counts. This chain connects TRBV28 to TRBJ2-1; D possibly corresponds to TRBD2 (6 bases). Per germline, CDR1 MDHEN and CDR2 SYDVKM. Trimming shortened V by 5 bases and J by 7 bases, and 15 bases separated the two germline ends. CDR3 length: 14 amino acids. The CDR3 region is CASSRARGLNEQFF. The CDR3 nucleotides are TGTGCCAGCAGTCGCGCTCGGGGGTTAAATGAGCAGTTCTTC.

This clonotype has a handful of counts. The chain couples TRBV11-3 to TRBJ2-1, with D hard to call. This CDR3 contains 13 residues. The germline V and J ends were trimmed by 1 base and 6 bases, with 7 bases remaining between them. CDR1 and CDR2 from the germline V gene are SGHNT and YENEEA. CDR3 bases: TGTGCCAGCAGCTTAGGCACACTCAATGAGCAGTTCTTC. Translation gives CASSLGTLNEQFF. The full variable domain, its missing parts supplied by reference TRBV11-3 and TRBJ2-1, is EAGVVQSPRYKIIEKKQPVAFWCNPISGHNTLYWYLQNLGQGPELLIRYENEEAVDDSQLPKDRFSAERLKGVDSTLKIQPAELGDSAVYLCASSLGTLNEQFFGPGTRLTVL.

Comments on this clonotype: A read error may be the cause here, since a much bigger clone is one base away. This sequence joins TRBV5-1 and TRBJ1-5, with TRBD1 matching 8 bases. The J call could be wrong; TRBJ2-3 is a better fit for the DNA end. Germline assignment: CDR1 SGHRS and CDR2 YFSETQ. This CDR3 has 13 amino acids. The CDR3 loop reads CASSEGQGQPQYF. The CDR3 DNA sequence: TGCGCCAGCAGCGAAGGACAGGGACAGCCCCAGTATTTT.

The J gene is TRBJ2-3, the V gene TRBV5-6, with unresolved D. Germline V gives CDR1 SGHDT, CDR2 YYEEEE. V lost 2 bases, J lost 2 bases, and 21 bases lay in between. The CDR3 is made up of 18 amino acids. CDR3 coding DNA: TGTGCCAGCAGCTTAAGAGAGCAACCGTTTCAAAACACAGATACGCAGTATTTT. Translated: CASSLREQPFQNTDTQYF.

In regard to this clonotype: One end of the junction does not line up with germline, which may come from a read error. The chain recombines TRBV6-5 with TRBJ1-5, with D possibly being TRBD1 (5 bases). CDR1 is MNHEY, CDR2 SVGAGI, per germline. This CDR3 has 16 residues. As DNA, the CDR3 is TGCGCCACCAGTGAAGAGGTCGGGGGTGGCAATCAGCCCCAGCATTTT. Its translation: CATSEEVGGGNQPQHF.

This sequence joins TRBV6-6 and TRBJ1-2; D is ambiguous. The CDR3 sequence is 13 residues long. Germline V gene lookup returns CDR1 MNHNY and CDR2 SVGAGI (reference sequence). In nucleotides, the CDR3 is TGTGTCAACAGTTACTTCGCGGCGGAAGGCTACACCTTC. It is translated as CVNSYFAAEGYTF.

Note on this clonotype: Because the CDR3 is missing its conserved closing phenylalanine or tryptophan, this is likely a read error. The chain has TRBV11-2 and TRBJ2-2; possible D gene TRBD2, 6 bases. The V gene's germline CDR1 is SGHAT and CDR2 FQNNGV. This CDR3 spans 16 amino acids. Trimming cost V 4 bases and J 10 bases, with 22 bases left between them. CDR3 protein: CASSSTRSGRSVELFS. CDR3 sequence (DNA): TGTGCCAGCAGCTCGACACGTAGTGGGAGGTCCGTGGAGCTGTTTTCT.

Turning to this clonotype: The CDR3 does not end in the conserved phenylalanine or tryptophan, so this is likely a read error. The limits of the CDR3 on the DNA are not certain, so only TCRdb's listed CDR3 is given. The gene calls are TRBV11-2 and TRBJ2-3; TRBD2 is the table's D call, not checked against the DNA. Termini included, the CDR3 measures 17 amino acids. CDR1 and CDR2 from the germline V gene are SGHAT and FQNNGV. The CDR3 protein is CASSHRGIGSLTDTLYL.

This clonotype was counted many times. This chain links TRBV28 with TRBJ2-3, with TRBD2 matching over 13 bases. Germline V gene data show CDR1 as MDHEN and CDR2 as SYDVKM. V shed 7 bases, J shed 2 bases, and the junction held 3 bases outside the gene matches. This CDR3 contains 15 residues. The CDR3 bases are TGTGCCAGCACTACTAGCGGGAGGGACACAGATACGCAGTATTTT. As protein: CASTTSGRDTDTQYF.

With respect to this clonotype: One end of the junction is discordant with germline, which a read error may explain. This chain connects TRBV11-2 to TRBJ2-1; D unclear. The CDR3 totals 12 residues. CDR1 and CDR2 (germline): SGHAT, FQNNGV. DNA of the CDR3: TGTGCCAGCTTAGGCTCCTACAATGAGCAGTCCTTC. It encodes CASLGSYNEQSF.

This clonotype appeared a single time. The germline gene is not matched at one end of the junction; a read error may be the cause. J is TRBJ1-1 and V is TRBV29-1; D ambiguous. This CDR3 is built from 12 residues. The V gene's germline CDR1 is SQVTM and CDR2 ANQGSEA. CDR3 DNA sequence: TGCAGCGTTCAAAAGGGATGGACTGAAGCCTTCTTT. This gives the protein CSVQKGWTEAFF.

This clonotype has only one observation. Relative to the germline gene, one junction end is altered; a read error may explain this. V gene TRBV6-5 combines with J gene TRBJ1-1, with D tentatively TRBD1 (6 bases). This CDR3 spans 17 amino acids. Germline CDR1 is MNHEY and CDR2 is SVGAGI. The DNA of the CDR3 is TGTGGCAGCAGTTACTCAGGGGACAACAAGTGGAACACTGAAGTTTTCTTT. The encoded protein is CGSSYSGDNKWNTEVFF.

Notes on this clonotype: At one of its ends the junction is not consistent with the germline gene, which may arise from a read error. This chain joins TRBV29-1 and TRBJ2-7, with D unresolved. The V gene's germline CDR1 is SQVTM and CDR2 ANQGSEA. CDR3 length: 15 amino acids. The CDR3 DNA sequence: TGCAGCACCATTGGGGAAGATAAGGATTACTACCAGCAGTACTTC. Its protein is CSTIGEDKDYYQQYF.

To note about this clonotype: This CDR3 is missing its conserved last phenylalanine or tryptophan, likely due to a read error. The V gene is TRBV7-8, the J gene TRBJ2-3; 7 positions match TRBD2. J gave up 6 bases and V 1 base, and 10 bases lay outside the gene matches. CDR3 length: 16 amino acids. Germline lookup yields CDR1 SGHVS and CDR2 FQNEAQ. The CDR3 is CASSLGAGRPGDTQYL. CDR3 coding DNA: TGTGCCAGCAGCTTAGGAGCGGGAAGGCCGGGTGATACGCAGTATTTG.

In the case of this clonotype: One end of the junction varies from germline; a read error may be responsible. The V gene is TRBV12-3 or TRBV12-4, the J gene TRBJ1-5; D unresolved. The CDR3 consists of 13 residues. The CDR3 spells CASSSLVHQPKHF. In DNA form, the CDR3 reads TGTGCCAGCAGCTCATTGGTTCATCAGCCCAAGCACTTT.

For this clonotype: At one of its ends the junction is not consistent with the germline gene, which may arise from a read error. The rearrangement joins TRBV5-1 to TRBJ2-2; D is possibly TRBD1 (6 bases). Per germline, CDR1 SGHRS and CDR2 YFSETQ. CDR3 length: 17 residues. The CDR3 DNA reads as TGCGCCAGCAGCTTGAGGCACAGGGACAAGAACACCGGGGAACTGCTTTTT. This translates into CASSLRHRDKNTGELLF.

In the case of this clonotype: As the CDR3 is not closed by the conserved phenylalanine or tryptophan, this likely results from a read error. The rearrangement joins TRBV7-8 to TRBJ1-5; no clear D gene. The CDR3 consists of 15 residues. CDR1 and CDR2 from the germline V gene are SGHVS and FQNEAQ. Between the trimmed V and J ends, which lost 5 bases and 6 bases, there was a span of 17 bases. The CDR3 nucleotides are TGTGCCAGCAGCCCTACGGGCCAGGTCGGTCAGCCCCAGCATTCT. It specifies CASSPTGQVGQPQHS.

With respect to this clonotype: Mismatch with germline at one junction end may stem from a read error. The genes are TRBV6-2 or TRBV6-3 and TRBJ2-6; 7 nucleotides line up with TRBD1. CDR1 MNHEY and CDR2 SVGEGT come from the germline V gene. The CDR3 runs to 16 residues. The CDR3 loop is CASSRTGASGANVPSF. The CDR3 region has the DNA TGTGCCAGCAGCCGGACAGGCGCCTCTGGGGCCAACGTCCCGTCTTTC.

The genes are TRBV11-2 and TRBJ2-3, with 7 bases identical to TRBD2. The germline V gene has CDR1 SGHAT and CDR2 FQNNGV. Losses at the gene ends were 4 bases for V and 2 bases for J; bases not matched to a gene: 6. The CDR3 runs to 15 residues. DNA for the CDR3: TGTGCCAGCAGCTCCGGGACTATTCCCACAGATACGCAGTATTTT. It codes for CASSSGTIPTDTQYF.

This clonotype was seen a few times. A read error may be the cause here, since a much bigger clone is one base away. The conserved final phenylalanine or tryptophan is absent from the CDR3, which likely points to a read error. This chain links TRBV13 with TRBJ1-5; tentatively, D is TRBD1 (5 bases). Germline lookup yields CDR1 PRHDT and CDR2 FYEKMQ (reference sequence). Deletions cut 0 bases from V and 6 bases from J, with 18 bases between. This CDR3 spans 17 amino acids. This CDR3 reads CASSLGRLGALGQPQHS. CDR3 bases: TGTGCCAGCAGCTTAGGCAGGTTAGGGGCGCTTGGTCAGCCCCAGCATTCT.

This clonotype was counted a few times. Just one base apart from a much larger clone, this may be a read error. The genes are TRBV29-1 and TRBJ2-3; 7 bases are a match to TRBD2. Germline-derived CDR1 and CDR2 are SQVTM and ANQGSEA. The length of the CDR3 is 13 residues. CDR3 loop: CSLVGGSTDTQCF. CDR3 nucleotide sequence: TGCAGCCTTGTGGGCGGGAGCACAGATACGCAGTGTTTT.

Concerning this clonotype: No conserved phenylalanine or tryptophan is present at the end of the CDR3, so a read error is the likely explanation. V gene TRBV12-3 or TRBV12-4 combines with J gene TRBJ2-1; TRBD2 agrees at 12 bases. Trimming cost V 4 bases and J 10 bases; bases outside gene matches: 11. The CDR3 spans 16 residues. DNA for the CDR3: TGTGCCAGCAGTTCCTTCAAACTAGCGGGAGGCCAGGAGCAGTTCCTC. Translating gives CASSSFKLAGGQEQFL.

For this clonotype: The junction shows a germline mismatch at one end, possibly a read error. The chain uses TRBV7-8 and TRBJ2-1; D is possibly TRBD2 (6 bases). Germline CDR1 is SGHVS and CDR2 is FQNEAQ. The CDR3 spans 15 residues. The CDR3 sequence is CVSSEFGGRYSEQFF. CDR3 DNA sequence: TGTGTCAGCAGCGAGTTCGGGGGACGGTACAGTGAGCAGTTCTTC.

As to this clonotype: The conserved phenylalanine or tryptophan is not found at the CDR3 terminus, so this likely reflects a read error. The DNA is omitted, as the CDR3 cannot be located on it reliably, and the CDR3 follows TCRdb's listing. The chain combines TRBV11-2 with TRBJ2-7; TRBD2 was called by the table and not checked on the DNA. The CDR3 numbers 13 amino acids, ends counted. CDR1 SGHAT and CDR2 FQNNGV come from the germline V gene. The chain's CDR3 is CVSSLGYLREQYI.

This clonotype was seen just once. The chain links TRBV20-1 to TRBJ2-7; 7 positions match TRBD2. Trimming took 6 bases from V and 3 from J; bases not matched to a gene: 11. Germline lookup yields CDR1 DFQATT and CDR2 SNEGSKA (reference sequence). This CDR3 comprises 14 residues. The CDR3 coding sequence is TGCAGTGCCAAGATGGCGGGAGTAAACTACGAGCAGTACTTC. Translation: CSAKMAGVNYEQYF.

A word on this clonotype: This CDR3 fails to terminate in the conserved phenylalanine or tryptophan, so it likely reflects a read error. The CDR3 region has the DNA TGTGCCAGCAGCCTCGGAGGGACCTGGAATGAGCAGTTCTCC. Residues: CASSLGGTWNEQFS. The rearrangement joins TRBV11-2 to TRBJ2-1; D is possibly TRBD2 (6 bases). The CDR3 is 14 amino acids. CDR1 is SGHAT, CDR2 FQNNGV, per germline. V was clipped by 5 bases and J by 7 bases, with 15 bases between them.

This clonotype has a handful of counts. The V gene is TRBV20-1, the J gene TRBJ2-5; 14 nucleotides agree with TRBD2. The CDR3 covers 14 residues. The germline V gene has CDR1 DFQATT and CDR2 SNEGSKA (reference sequence). V gave up 6 bases and J gave up 2 bases; unmatched junction bases: 2. CDR3: CSAGLAGGQETQYF. The CDR3 coding sequence is TGCAGTGCAGGACTAGCGGGAGGACAAGAGACCCAGTACTTC.

The V and J genes are TRBV6-5 and TRBJ2-1; D remains ambiguous. CDR1 and CDR2 from the germline V gene are MNHEY and SVGAGI. The CDR3 totals 14 residues. V was trimmed by 6 bases and J by 6 bases, leaving 15 bases between them. This CDR3 is CASSPRPTVNEQFF. CDR3 bases: TGTGCCAGCAGCCCGAGACCAACCGTCAATGAGCAGTTCTTC.

Points on this clonotype: Germline is not matched at one junction end, which may reflect a read error. The genes are TRBV11-1 and TRBJ2-7, with a possible D match to TRBD2 (5 bases). This CDR3 spans 14 amino acids. Per the germline V gene, CDR1 is SGHAT and CDR2 is FQDESV (reference sequence). The CDR3 DNA reads TGTGCCAGCAACATAGCGACGGCCTCCTACGAGGAGTACTTC. It encodes CASNIATASYEEYF.